This T cell receptor (beta chain) is from a study of neurological immune-mediated disorders. Trimming removed 0 bases from V and 2 bases from J; junction bases left unmatched: 4. The CDR3 length is 17 residues. Germline loops: CDR1 SGHRS, CDR2 YFSETQ. This clonotype was seen repeatedly, ten times or more. With 10-nucleotide random UMIs, 5'RACE was used to make the cDNA. TCRdb reprocessed the 5' RACE reads via MiXCR and lists one record per CDR3 protein. Counted here are under 70,000 distinct CDR3 sequences, about 3.7% occurring once; the ten biggest clones make up approximately 7.1%. The chain joins TRBV5-1 to TRBJ2-5; TRBD2 aligns across 13 bases. This TCR was sampled from a woman aged 55-70 years with multiple sclerosis. Sequenced input: PBMCs. CDR3 region: CASSLAVTSGRQETQYF. The CDR3 DNA follows: TGCGCCAGCAGCTTGGCCGTGACTAGCGGGAGGCAAGAGACCCAGTACTTC.